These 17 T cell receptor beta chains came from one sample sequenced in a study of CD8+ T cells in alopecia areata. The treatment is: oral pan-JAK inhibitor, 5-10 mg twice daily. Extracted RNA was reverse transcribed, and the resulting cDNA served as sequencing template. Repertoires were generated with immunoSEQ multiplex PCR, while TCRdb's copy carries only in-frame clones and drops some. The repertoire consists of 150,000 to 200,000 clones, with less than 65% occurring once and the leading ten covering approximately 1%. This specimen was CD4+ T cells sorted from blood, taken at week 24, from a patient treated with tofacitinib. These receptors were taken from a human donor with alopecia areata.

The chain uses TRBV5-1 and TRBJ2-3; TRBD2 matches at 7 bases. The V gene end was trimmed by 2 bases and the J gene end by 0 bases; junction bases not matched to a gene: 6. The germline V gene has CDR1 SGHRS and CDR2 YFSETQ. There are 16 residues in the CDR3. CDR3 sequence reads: CASSLRAGESTDTQYF. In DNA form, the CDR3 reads TGCGCCAGCAGCTTACGGGCGGGGGAAAGCACAGATACGCAGTATTTT.

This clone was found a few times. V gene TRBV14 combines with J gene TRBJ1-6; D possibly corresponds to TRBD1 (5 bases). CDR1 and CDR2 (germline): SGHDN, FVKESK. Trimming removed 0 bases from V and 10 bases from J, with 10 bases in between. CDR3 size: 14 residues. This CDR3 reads CASSQDLRGSPLHF. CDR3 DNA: TGTGCCAGCAGCCAAGATCTGAGGGGCTCACCCCTCCACTTT.

The CDR3 reads CASSREQANYGYTF. DNA of the CDR3: TGTGCCAGCAGTCGAGAGCAAGCTAACTATGGCTACACCTTC. V usage is TRBV2 and J usage is TRBJ1-2; D is unclear. The CDR3 runs to 14 residues. V lost 5 bases to trimming and J lost 0 bases, with 10 bases between them. Germline CDR1 reads SNHLY; CDR2 reads FYNNEI.

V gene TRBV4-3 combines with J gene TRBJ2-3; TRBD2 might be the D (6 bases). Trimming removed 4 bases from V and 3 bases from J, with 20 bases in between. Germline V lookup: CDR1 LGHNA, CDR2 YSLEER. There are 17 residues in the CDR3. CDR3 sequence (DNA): TGCGCCAGCAGCCGGGACGGCGGGACCACTGAGACAGATACGCAGTATTTT. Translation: CASSRDGGTTETDTQYF.

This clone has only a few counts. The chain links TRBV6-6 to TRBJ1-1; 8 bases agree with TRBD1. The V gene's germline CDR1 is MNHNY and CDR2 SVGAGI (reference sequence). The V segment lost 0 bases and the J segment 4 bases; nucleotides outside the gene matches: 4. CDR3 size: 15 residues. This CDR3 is CASSYSDRGVTEAFF. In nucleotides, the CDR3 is TGTGCCAGCAGTTACTCAGACAGGGGCGTCACTGAAGCTTTCTTT.

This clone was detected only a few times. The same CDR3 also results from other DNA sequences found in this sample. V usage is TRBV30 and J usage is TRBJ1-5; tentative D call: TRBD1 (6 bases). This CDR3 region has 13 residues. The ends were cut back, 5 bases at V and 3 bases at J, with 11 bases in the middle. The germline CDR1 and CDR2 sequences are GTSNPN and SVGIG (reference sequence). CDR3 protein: CAWAGGDNQPQHF. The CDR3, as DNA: TGTGCCTGGGCTGGGGGCGACAATCAGCCCCAGCATTTT.

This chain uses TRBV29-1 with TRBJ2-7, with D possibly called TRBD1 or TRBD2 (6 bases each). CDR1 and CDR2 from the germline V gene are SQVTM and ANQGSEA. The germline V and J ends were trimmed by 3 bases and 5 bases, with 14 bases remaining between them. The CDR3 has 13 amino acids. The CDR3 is CSVDLGGWDEQYF. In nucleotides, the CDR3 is TGCAGCGTTGATTTGGGGGGCTGGGACGAGCAGTACTTC.

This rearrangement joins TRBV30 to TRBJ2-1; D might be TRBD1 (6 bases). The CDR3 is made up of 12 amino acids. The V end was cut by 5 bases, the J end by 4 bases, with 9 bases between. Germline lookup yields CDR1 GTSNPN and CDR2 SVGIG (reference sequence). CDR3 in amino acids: CAWDRMYNEQFF. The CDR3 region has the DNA TGTGCCTGGGACAGGATGTACAATGAGCAGTTCTTC.

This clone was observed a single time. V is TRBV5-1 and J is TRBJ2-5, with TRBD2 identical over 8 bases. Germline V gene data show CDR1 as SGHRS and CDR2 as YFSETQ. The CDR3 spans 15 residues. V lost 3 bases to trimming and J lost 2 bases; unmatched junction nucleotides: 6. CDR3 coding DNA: TGCGCCAGCAGCTCAGCGGGGGTGCCACAAGAGACCCAGTACTTC. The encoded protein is CASSSAGVPQETQYF. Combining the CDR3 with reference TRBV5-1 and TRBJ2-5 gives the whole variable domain KAGVTQTPRYLIKTRGQQVTLSCSPISGHRSVSWYQQTPGQGLQFLFEYFSETQRNKGNFPGRFSGRQFSNSRSEMNVSTLELGDSALYLCASSSAGVPQETQYFGPGTRLLVL.

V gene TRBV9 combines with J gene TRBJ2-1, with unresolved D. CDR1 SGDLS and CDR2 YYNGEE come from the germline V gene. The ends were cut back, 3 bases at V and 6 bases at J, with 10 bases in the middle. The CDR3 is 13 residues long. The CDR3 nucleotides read TGTGCCAGCAGCGAAGCCACTATCAATGAGCAGTTCTTC. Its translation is CASSEATINEQFF.

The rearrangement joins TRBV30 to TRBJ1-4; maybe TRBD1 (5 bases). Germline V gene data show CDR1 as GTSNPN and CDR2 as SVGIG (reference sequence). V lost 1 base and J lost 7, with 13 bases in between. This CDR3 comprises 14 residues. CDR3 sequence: CAWSGGNGPEKLFF. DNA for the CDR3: TGTGCCTGGAGTGGGGGGAACGGGCCTGAAAAACTGTTTTTT.

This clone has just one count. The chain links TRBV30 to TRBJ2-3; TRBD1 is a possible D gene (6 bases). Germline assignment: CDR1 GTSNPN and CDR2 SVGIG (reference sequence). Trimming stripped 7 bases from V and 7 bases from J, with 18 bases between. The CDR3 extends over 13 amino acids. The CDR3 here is CASQETGKNTQYF. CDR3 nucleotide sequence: TGTGCCTCCCAGGAGACAGGAAAGAATACGCAGTATTTT.

CDR3 nucleotides: TGTGCCAGCAGCTTGGTGGGCAGGACGGAGACCCAGTACTTC. Protein: CASSLVGRTETQYF. The chain carries TRBV5-5 and TRBJ2-5; D remains ambiguous. CDR1 SGHKS and CDR2 YYEKEE come from the germline V gene (reference sequence). V lost 0 bases and J lost 5, with 11 bases in between. This CDR3 has 14 residues.

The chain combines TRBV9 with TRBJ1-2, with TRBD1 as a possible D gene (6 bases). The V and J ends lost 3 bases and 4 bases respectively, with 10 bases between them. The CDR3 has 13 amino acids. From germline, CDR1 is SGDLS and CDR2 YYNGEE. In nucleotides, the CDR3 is TGTGCCAGCAGCGAGGGGGGAGGCTATGGCTACACCTTC. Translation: CASSEGGGYGYTF.

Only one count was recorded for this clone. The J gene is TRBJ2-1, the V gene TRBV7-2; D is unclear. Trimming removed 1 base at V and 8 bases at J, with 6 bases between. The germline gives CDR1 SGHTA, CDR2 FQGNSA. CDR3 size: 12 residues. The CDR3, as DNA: TGTGCCAGCAGCTTAGAGGGCTATGAGCAGTTCTTC. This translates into CASSLEGYEQFF.

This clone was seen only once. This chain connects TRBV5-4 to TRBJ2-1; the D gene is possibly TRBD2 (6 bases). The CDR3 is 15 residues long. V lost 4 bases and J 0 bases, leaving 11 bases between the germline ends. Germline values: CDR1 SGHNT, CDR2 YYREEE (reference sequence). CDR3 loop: CASSRLAVSYNEQFF. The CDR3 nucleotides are TGTGCCAGCAGCCGGTTAGCGGTCTCCTACAATGAGCAGTTCTTC.

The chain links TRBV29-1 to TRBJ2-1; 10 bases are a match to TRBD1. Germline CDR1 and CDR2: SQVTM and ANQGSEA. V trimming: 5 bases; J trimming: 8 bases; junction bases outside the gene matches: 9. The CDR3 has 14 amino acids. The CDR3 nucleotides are TGCAGCGTTACCGGGACAGGGGCCTTGGATGAGCAGTTCTTC. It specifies CSVTGTGALDEQFF.